This entry lists 32 T cell receptor beta chains sequenced from one sample in a study of cytomegalovirus exposure and HLA in healthy donors. The PCR had 60 Vbeta and 13 Jbeta primers. The data were produced by immunoSEQ multiplex PCR, yet TCRdb's version contains in-frame clones alone and is incomplete. The sample has 100,000 or so clones, around 80% seen once. Sequencing was done on a sample of PBMCs. These receptors all come from a man aged 30 to 45 in good health and CMV-seronegative.

CDR3 in DNA: TGTGCCACCAGCAGAGTTGTCGGTGGGGCCAACGTCCTGACTTTC. Translated, it gives CATSRVVGGANVLTF. This sequence joins TRBV15 and TRBJ2-6; no clear D. V was cut by 1 base and J by 3 bases, with 7 bases left in between. This CDR3 region has 15 residues. CDR1 LNHNV and CDR2 YYDKDF come from the germline V gene (reference sequence).

The V gene is TRBV6-1, the J gene TRBJ2-5, with a weak D call TRBD2 (6 bases). This CDR3 comprises 14 residues. The V and J ends lost 6 bases and 5 bases respectively, with 16 bases between them. Germline V gives CDR1 MNHNS, CDR2 SASEGT. CDR3 coding DNA: TGTGCCAGCAGGCGGGACTCACCCCTTGAGACCCAGTACTTC. Translating it yields CASRRDSPLETQYF.

With regard to this clone: One end of the junction varies from germline; a read error may be responsible. The chain couples TRBV7-9 to TRBJ1-5; a weak D match, TRBD1 (6 bases). CDR1 is SEHNR, CDR2 FQNEAQ, per germline (reference sequence). The CDR3 length is 15 residues. CDR3 nucleotide sequence: TGTGCCAGCAGCTACGGCTTTGGGGGCGTTCAGCCCCAGAATTTT. Translation: CASSYGFGGVQPQNF. The entire variable domain, with the rest obtained from reference TRBV7-9 and TRBJ1-5, is as follows: DTGVSQNPRHKITKRGQNVTFRCDPISEHNRLYWYRQTLGQGPEFLTYFQNEAQLEKSRLLSDRFSAERPKGSFSTLEIQRTEQGDSAMYLCASSYGFGGVQPQNFGDGTRLSIL.

V is TRBV15 and J is TRBJ1-2, with 7 bases matching TRBD1. The germline gives CDR1 LNHNV, CDR2 YYDKDF (reference sequence). CDR3 length: 14 amino acids. V shed 5 bases, J shed 4 bases, and the junction held 7 bases outside the gene matches. As DNA, the CDR3 is TGTGCCACCAGCCCTGGGACAGCGCTCTATGGCTACACCTTC. Translated, it gives CATSPGTALYGYTF.

The rearrangement joins TRBV29-1 to TRBJ2-5; TRBD2 agrees at 9 bases. CDR1 and CDR2 from the germline V gene are SQVTM and ANQGSEA. The CDR3 contains 12 residues. Losses at the gene ends were 7 bases for V and 1 base for J; bases not matched to a gene: 1. The CDR3 DNA is TGCAGCGGCGGGAGGGCCCAAGAGACCCAGTACTTC. Its protein is CSGGRAQETQYF.

This clone was counted a single time. The chain combines TRBV6-5 with TRBJ2-6; D remains ambiguous. V lost 4 bases, J lost 0 bases, and 4 bases lay in between. Germline assignment: CDR1 MNHEY and CDR2 SVGAGI. The length of the CDR3 is 14 residues. The CDR3 bases are TGTGCCAGCAGTTCCAGCTCTGGGGCCAACGTCCTGACTTTC. Residues: CASSSSSGANVLTF.

The chain links TRBV4-1 to TRBJ1-5; 8 bases map to TRBD1. This CDR3 spans 16 amino acids. Per the germline V gene, CDR1 is MGHRA and CDR2 is YSYEKL. With 2 bases clipped from V and 0 bases from J, the junction kept 3 bases outside the gene matches. In DNA, the CDR3 is TGCGCCAGCAGCCAACTGGGACAGGCTAGCAATCAGCCCCAGCATTTT. It codes for CASSQLGQASNQPQHF.

The V and J genes are TRBV5-1 and TRBJ1-1; 8 bases line up with TRBD1. Looked up from germline, CDR1 is SGHRS and CDR2 is YFSETQ. V dropped 0 bases and J dropped 4; count of bases not matched to a gene: 2. The CDR3 consists of 14 residues. The CDR3 sequence: CASSLGQGATEAFF. CDR3 nucleotides: TGCGCCAGCAGCTTGGGGCAGGGGGCCACTGAAGCTTTCTTT.

This chain uses TRBV6-4 with TRBJ1-6; TRBD1 aligns across 9 bases. The junction had 12 bases not matched to a gene; V was cut back by 6 bases and J by 15 bases. The length of the CDR3 is 14 residues. Per germline, CDR1 MRHNA and CDR2 SNTAGT. The CDR3 DNA is TGTGCCAGCAGAGAACCGGGACAGGGCGAAGTCCTCCACTTT. Translating gives CASREPGQGEVLHF.

Written as DNA, the CDR3 is TGTGCCAGCAGCCAGGACAGGCGGGGCTCACCCCTCCACTTT. This sequence encodes CASSQDRRGSPLHF. This rearrangement joins TRBV11-2 to TRBJ1-6, with 7 bases identical to TRBD1. Per the germline V gene, CDR1 is SGHAT and CDR2 is FQNNGV. V trimming: 5 bases; J trimming: 10 bases; junction bases outside the gene matches: 8. CDR3 length: 14 residues.

The chain recombines TRBV27 with TRBJ2-5, with TRBD2 as a possible D gene (6 bases). CDR3 length equals 12 residues. Germline CDR1 and CDR2: MNHEY and SMNVEV (reference sequence). V dropped 3 bases and J dropped 7 bases, with 9 bases sitting between them. Written as DNA, the CDR3 is TGTGCCAGCAGTTTCGGGACTGGGACCCAGTACTTC. This translates into CASSFGTGTQYF.

The chain couples TRBV28 to TRBJ1-4; no definite D call. The V gene's germline CDR1 is MDHEN and CDR2 SYDVKM. The CDR3 is 12 amino acids. V was trimmed by 3 bases and J by 8 bases, leaving 7 bases between them. The CDR3 DNA sequence: TGTGCCAGCAGTTTTTCTGTGGAAAAACTGTTTTTT. Translation: CASSFSVEKLFF.

V and J are TRBV2 and TRBJ1-2, with a tentative D call TRBD1 (5 bases). Germline V gene sequence: CDR1 SNHLY, CDR2 FYNNEI. V lost 5 bases and J lost 6, with 16 bases in between. CDR3 length: 14 amino acids. The CDR3 sequence: CASSPRVVRNGYTF. CDR3 nucleotides: TGTGCCAGCAGTCCCAGGGTTGTTCGGAATGGCTACACCTTC.

The V call is TRBV7-3, the J call TRBJ1-3; possibly TRBD1 for D (6 bases). CDR1 is SGHTA, CDR2 FQGTGA, per germline. The V and J ends lost 4 bases and 11 bases respectively, with 18 bases between them. The CDR3 is 14 amino acids. CDR3 region: CASSSTTGSIPIYF. CDR3 DNA sequence: TGTGCCAGCAGCTCCACGACAGGATCAATCCCCATATATTTT. Complete variable domain (other parts from reference TRBV7-3 and TRBJ1-3): GAGVSQTPSNKVTEKGKYVELRCDPISGHTALYWYRQSLGQGPEFLIYFQGTGAADDSGLPNDRFFAVRPEGSVSTLKIQRTERGDSAVYLCASSSTTGSIPIYFGEGSWLTVV.

The chain uses TRBV10-1 and TRBJ2-7, with 9 bases matching TRBD1. Trimming removed 6 bases from V and 1 base from J; junction bases left unmatched: 7. Germline CDR1 reads WNHNN; CDR2 reads SYGVQD (reference sequence). The CDR3 totals 15 residues. The CDR3 reads CASSYRDRDSYEQYF. The CDR3 bases are TGCGCCAGCAGCTACCGGGACAGGGATTCCTACGAGCAGTACTTC.

J is TRBJ1-1 and V is TRBV6-1; 7 nucleotides match TRBD1. The CDR3 has 13 amino acids. The V gene end was trimmed by 6 bases and the J gene end by 3 bases; junction bases not matched to a gene: 4. The germline V gene encodes CDR1 MNHNS and CDR2 SASEGT. CDR3 residues: CASRNDRDTEAFF. The CDR3 region has the DNA TGTGCCAGCAGAAACGACAGGGACACTGAAGCTTTCTTT.

The chain uses TRBV5-6 and TRBJ2-5; D possibly corresponds to TRBD2 (5 bases). The CDR3 is 14 residues long. Germline V gene sequence: CDR1 SGHDT, CDR2 YYEEEE. V lost 6 bases and J 1 base, leaving 13 bases between the germline ends. CDR3 protein: CASTSEAVQETQYF. CDR3 DNA sequence: TGTGCCAGCACCTCGGAAGCGGTCCAAGAGACCCAGTACTTC.

The gene calls are TRBV6-5 and TRBJ1-1; D possibly corresponds to TRBD1 (5 bases). The CDR3 contains 12 residues. Trimming pared 0 bases from V and 11 bases from J, leaving 10 bases between. Looked up from germline, CDR1 is MNHEY and CDR2 is SVGAGI. CDR3 residues: CASSYSSGIAFF. The CDR3 DNA reads as TGTGCCAGCAGTTACTCGTCAGGGATCGCTTTCTTT.

The table lists this clone with a count of one. The chain has TRBV10-2 and TRBJ2-7; TRBD2 matches at 11 bases. With 8 bases clipped from V and 6 bases from J, the junction kept 6 bases outside the gene matches. The CDR3 contains 13 residues. CDR1 and CDR2 (germline): WSHSY, SAAADI. CDR3 region: CASRLAGQIEQYF. CDR3 sequence (DNA): TGCGCCAGCCGACTAGCGGGGCAGATCGAGCAGTACTTC.

The chain is built from TRBV30 and TRBJ1-1; 7 bases map to TRBD1. In germline, CDR1 is GTSNPN, CDR2 SVGIG (reference sequence). This CDR3 contains 14 residues. The J segment lost 0 bases and the V segment lost 4 bases, leaving 5 bases of the junction unmatched. CDR3 nucleotide sequence: TGTGCCTGGAACGGAGGACAGGTGAACACTGAAGCTTTCTTT. It encodes CAWNGGQVNTEAFF. Full variable domain (outside the CDR3, taken from reference TRBV30 and TRBJ1-1): SQTIHQWPATLVQPVGSPLSLECTVEGTSNPNLYWYRQAAGRGLQLLFYSVGIGQISSEVPQNLSASRPQDRQFILSSKKLLLSDSGFYLCAWNGGQVNTEAFFGQGTRLTVV.

The genes are TRBV11-3 and TRBJ2-3; the D gene is possibly TRBD1 (5 bases). The germline V and J ends were trimmed by 2 bases and 4 bases, with 10 bases remaining between them. CDR1 and CDR2 (germline): SGHNT, YENEEA. The CDR3 extends over 14 amino acids. CDR3 loop: CASSLSGWADTQYF. In DNA, the CDR3 is TGTGCCAGCAGCTTATCAGGGTGGGCAGATACGCAGTATTTT.

This rearrangement joins TRBV2 to TRBJ2-7, with a tentative D call TRBD2 (6 bases). This CDR3 spans 15 amino acids. Germline V gene data show CDR1 as SNHLY and CDR2 as FYNNEI. V lost 2 bases and J lost 0, with 11 bases in between. The CDR3: CASSEMLGSSYEQYF. The CDR3 nucleotides are TGTGCCAGCAGTGAAATGCTCGGGAGCTCCTACGAGCAGTACTTC. Supplemented by reference TRBV2 and TRBJ2-7, the full variable domain reads EPEVTQTPSHQVTQMGQEVILRCVPISNHLYFYWYRQILGQKVEFLVSFYNNEISEKSEIFDDQFSVERPDGSNFTLKIRSTKLEDSAMYFCASSEMLGSSYEQYFGPGTRLTVT.

The V and J genes are TRBV6-1 and TRBJ1-1, with 8 bases aligning to TRBD1. The CDR3 loop spans 13 amino acids. Germline loops: CDR1 MNHNS, CDR2 SASEGT. The V and J ends lost 5 bases and 7 bases, in that order; junction bases with no gene match: 6. In nucleotides, the CDR3 is TGTGCCAGCAGTACGCGGACAGGGCGTGAAGCTTTCTTT. Protein sequence: CASSTRTGREAFF.

This clone was observed a few times. The chain carries TRBV5-1 and TRBJ1-3; D is uncertain. V was trimmed by 0 bases and J by 1 base, leaving 14 bases between them. The CDR3 extends over 17 amino acids. From germline, CDR1 is SGHRS and CDR2 YFSETQ. CDR3 amino acids: CASSLVSASLSGNTIYF. The CDR3 nucleotides are TGCGCCAGCAGCTTGGTTTCAGCGAGCCTTTCTGGAAACACCATATATTTT.

V and J are TRBV5-1 and TRBJ2-5; 7 bases align to TRBD1. CDR1 SGHRS and CDR2 YFSETQ come from the germline V gene. Losses at the gene ends were 3 bases for V and 4 bases for J; bases not matched to a gene: 6. This CDR3 has 14 residues. The CDR3 DNA reads TGCGCCAGCAGCTCCGACAGGGTTCGAGAGACCCAGTACTTC. As protein: CASSSDRVRETQYF. The full variable domain, rest sourced from reference TRBV5-1 and TRBJ2-5, is KAGVTQTPRYLIKTRGQQVTLSCSPISGHRSVSWYQQTPGQGLQFLFEYFSETQRNKGNFPGRFSGRQFSNSRSEMNVSTLELGDSALYLCASSSDRVRETQYFGPGTRLLVL.

J is TRBJ2-1 and V is TRBV28; 9 bases fit TRBD2. The CDR3 totals 14 residues. With 6 bases clipped from V and 4 bases from J, the junction kept 4 bases outside the gene matches. CDR1 is MDHEN and CDR2 is SYDVKM in the germline V gene. The CDR3 loop reads CASRIAGAYNEQFF. CDR3 sequence (DNA): TGTGCCAGCAGAATAGCGGGGGCATACAATGAGCAGTTCTTC. Supplemented by reference TRBV28 and TRBJ2-1, the full variable domain reads DVKVTQSSRYLVKRTGEKVFLECVQDMDHENMFWYRQDPGLGLRLIYFSYDVKMKEKGDIPEGYSVSREKKERFSLILESASTNQTSMYLCASRIAGAYNEQFFGPGTRLTVL.

This chain joins TRBV9 and TRBJ1-2; 8 nucleotides align to TRBD1. The germline CDR1 and CDR2 sequences are SGDLS and YYNGEE. The CDR3 sequence is 14 residues long. Unmatched junction bases numbered 10, after V lost 6 bases and J lost 6 bases. The CDR3 DNA reads as TGTGCCAGCACCGAGTCAGGGGGCGTAGATGGCTACACCTTC. This codes for CASTESGGVDGYTF.

The chain joins TRBV6-1 to TRBJ2-7, with 7 nucleotides matching TRBD1. J gave up 6 bases and V 0 bases, and 8 bases lay outside the gene matches. This CDR3 has 15 amino acids. Germline values: CDR1 MNHNS, CDR2 SASEGT. The chain's CDR3 is CASSEAGTVLREQYF. Here the CDR3 DNA reads TGTGCCAGCAGTGAAGCAGGGACAGTCCTCCGCGAGCAGTACTTC.

This clone has a single count. The CDR3 bases are TGTGCCAGCAGTCTAGAGGTGACCTCCTACGAGCAGTACTTC. Amino acid sequence: CASSLEVTSYEQYF. The chain couples TRBV6-6 to TRBJ2-7; D not resolved. V lost 5 bases, J lost 0 bases, and 11 bases lay in between. Germline V gene lookup returns CDR1 MNHNY and CDR2 SVGAGI (reference sequence). The CDR3 totals 14 residues.

V is TRBV29-1 and J is TRBJ2-3, with 9 bases aligning to TRBD2. This CDR3 contains 14 residues. Germline CDR1 and CDR2: SQVTM and ANQGSEA. With V trimmed by 4 bases and J by 2 bases, 4 bases remained unmatched. As DNA, the CDR3 is TGCAGCGTTGCGGGCGGGAGGGCCACAGATACGCAGTATTTT. Translation gives CSVAGGRATDTQYF.

This chain joins TRBV6-6 and TRBJ1-1; D gene uncertain. Germline CDR1 MNHNY, CDR2 SVGAGI (reference sequence). This CDR3 is 14 amino acids long. V was shortened by 1 base and J by 3 bases, with 9 bases between the two germline ends. The CDR3 region has the DNA TGTGCCAGCAGTTACTACGGCAGGTACACTGAAGCTTTCTTT. Translation: CASSYYGRYTEAFF.

The chain is built from TRBV15 and TRBJ2-7, with TRBD2 as a possible D gene (5 bases). Germline V gene data show CDR1 as LNHNV and CDR2 as YYDKDF (reference sequence). Trimming stripped 0 bases from V and 1 base from J, with 7 bases between. The CDR3 extends over 14 amino acids. This CDR3 is CATSREAASYEQYF. DNA of the CDR3: TGTGCCACCAGCAGAGAAGCGGCTTCCTACGAGCAGTACTTC.